The 6 T cell receptor beta chains below all came from one sample that was sequenced in a study of patients and donors after allogeneic stem cell transplantation. TCRdb called the RT-PCR reads again in MiXCR, with one record for every CDR3 protein. Among more than 150,000 distinct CDR3 sequences listed, 35% to 50% were seen once. Sequenced input: blood, either unsorted or a sorted T cell fraction (not recorded which). The receptors here all came from a human donor who was either an allogeneic HSCT recipient or a stem cell or donor lymphocyte infusion donor (not recorded which). It is not recorded whose cells these are; they may come from a transplant donor.

The chain recombines TRBV9 with TRBJ1-1; D gene unclear. The CDR3 is 12 amino acids. The V gene lost 0 bases and the J gene lost 3 bases, with 3 bases spanning the gap. Germline V lookup: CDR1 SGDLS, CDR2 YYNGEE. The CDR3 DNA sequence: TGTGCCAGCAGCGTAGCTGACACTGAAGCTTTCTTT. Protein product: CASSVADTEAFF.

In its sample, this clonotype was seen a few times. The chain joins TRBV5-4 to TRBJ1-2; D remains ambiguous. V dropped 4 bases and J dropped 0 bases, with 13 bases sitting between them. The CDR3 sequence is 15 residues long. CDR1 and CDR2 from the germline V gene are SGHNT and YYREEE (reference sequence). The CDR3 nucleotides read TGTGCCAGCAGCCTACCGGGGAAAGCTAACTATGGCTACACCTTC. Translated, it gives CASSLPGKANYGYTF.

This chain links TRBV27 with TRBJ2-1, with a weak D call TRBD2 (6 bases). V was shortened by 6 bases and J by 4 bases, with 13 bases between the two germline ends. Germline-derived CDR1 and CDR2 are MNHEY and SMNVEV (reference sequence). The CDR3 contains 14 residues. CDR3 in amino acids: CASRTEAGYNEQFF. CDR3 coding DNA: TGTGCCAGCAGGACGGAAGCGGGTTACAATGAGCAGTTCTTC.

This clonotype was seen a handful of times. The rearrangement uses TRBV12-5 and TRBJ1-2; no clear D gene. The CDR3 spans 13 residues. V lost 7 bases and J 6 bases, leaving 15 bases between the germline ends. Germline V gene lookup returns CDR1 LGHNT and CDR2 FRNRAP. DNA of the CDR3: TGTGCTAGTGCATCGGTGGGTGGCGATGGCTACACCTTC. Its protein product is CASASVGGDGYTF.

This chain links TRBV4-1 with TRBJ2-3; 11 nucleotides match TRBD2. Germline V gives CDR1 MGHRA, CDR2 YSYEKL. The CDR3 sequence is 15 residues long. The V segment lost 7 bases and the J segment 6 bases; nucleotides outside the gene matches: 9. Here the CDR3 reads CASTVLAGVGDTQYF. CDR3 nucleotide sequence: TGCGCCAGCACGGTACTAGCGGGAGTAGGGGATACGCAGTATTTT.

This clonotype was observed a few times. V is TRBV5-1 and J is TRBJ1-1; 7 nucleotides agree with TRBD1. The germline V gene has CDR1 SGHRS and CDR2 YFSETQ. Losses at the gene ends were 4 bases for V and 5 bases for J; bases not matched to a gene: 11. This CDR3 spans 15 amino acids. Here the CDR3 DNA reads TGCGCCAGCAGCCAGCGACAGGGAAGGGGAACTGAAGCTTTCTTT. This sequence encodes CASSQRQGRGTEAFF.